This passage covers 14 T cell receptor beta chains from one sample sequenced in a study of blood T cells in healthy people across ages. Alongside a J-beta primer mix, a sample-barcoded 5' primer served in a second PCR lasting roughly 7 to 11 cycles. MiXCR, applied by TCRdb to the 5' RACE reads, yields one record per CDR3 protein. The table lists around 870,000 distinct CDR3 sequences, 25% to 35% of them singletons. Sample: blood. All receptors derive from a woman aged 80 or over in good health.

This clonotype has a single count. The rearrangement links TRBV7-3 to TRBJ2-1, with TRBD2 as a possible D gene (6 bases). Trimming removed 4 bases at V and 5 bases at J, with 18 bases between. The CDR3 contains 16 residues. Germline V gives CDR1 SGHTA, CDR2 FQGTGA. CDR3 sequence (DNA): TGTGCCAGCAGCTCCATCCCTAGGGGCGGGGACAATGAGCAGTTCTTC. Translation: CASSSIPRGGDNEQFF.

This clonotype was seen just once. The rearrangement joins TRBV7-9 to TRBJ2-4, with a weak D call TRBD2 (5 bases). Trimming took 5 bases from V and 2 from J, leaving 10 bases between them. Germline assignment: CDR1 SEHNR and CDR2 FQNEAQ (reference sequence). The CDR3 runs 14 residues. The DNA for the CDR3 is TGTGCCAGCAGCATTAGCGTGACCAAAAACATTCAGTACTTC. This gives the protein CASSISVTKNIQYF. Variable domain in full (rest from reference TRBV7-9 and TRBJ2-4): DTGVSQNPRHKITKRGQNVTFRCDPISEHNRLYWYRQTLGQGPEFLTYFQNEAQLEKSRLLSDRFSAERPKGSFSTLEIQRTEQGDSAMYLCASSISVTKNIQYFGAGTRLSVL.

This clonotype was seen repeatedly, ten times or more. This sequence joins TRBV3-1 and TRBJ2-1; no reliable D call. The germline V gene has CDR1 LGHDT and CDR2 YNNKEL (reference sequence). V dropped 7 bases and J dropped 2 bases, with 15 bases sitting between them. The CDR3 consists of 15 residues. The CDR3 DNA sequence: TGTGCCAGCACGTCCTCCAGGCTACCCTACAATGAGCAGTTCTTC. It is translated as CASTSSRLPYNEQFF.

This clonotype was counted at least ten times. CDR3 bases: TGTGCCTGGAGTATCGACAGGGATGGCTACACCTTC. This translates into CAWSIDRDGYTF. V usage is TRBV30 and J usage is TRBJ1-2; 7 bases are shared with TRBD1. The CDR3 is 12 amino acids. CDR1 and CDR2 from the germline V gene are GTSNPN and SVGIG (reference sequence). The trim removed 2 bases at V and 6 bases at J, leaving 3 bases unmatched. The variable domain in full, completed from reference TRBV30 and TRBJ1-2, reads SQTIHQWPATLVQPVGSPLSLECTVEGTSNPNLYWYRQAAGRGLQLLFYSVGIGQISSEVPQNLSASRPQDRQFILSSKKLLLSDSGFYLCAWSIDRDGYTFGSGTRLTVV.

At least ten counts were recorded for this clonotype. DNA of the CDR3: TGTGCCAGCAGCCAGTCTAGGGTTTCGGGGAGTGAGCAGTTCTTC. Translated: CASSQSRVSGSEQFF. The gene calls are TRBV3-1 and TRBJ2-1; D is perhaps TRBD2 (5 bases). Trimming stripped 3 bases from V and 9 bases from J, with 18 bases between. Germline V lookup: CDR1 LGHDT, CDR2 YNNKEL (reference sequence). The CDR3 has 15 residues.

This chain's CDR3 is CAWTQAGGSYNEQYF. CDR3 bases: TGTGCCTGGACTCAAGCGGGAGGTTCCTACAATGAGCAGTACTTC. The chain links TRBV30 to TRBJ2-7; TRBD2 matches 9 bases. Germline V CDR1 and CDR2: GTSNPN, SVGIG (reference sequence). Losses at the gene ends were 4 bases for V and 7 bases for J; bases not matched to a gene: 14. The length of the CDR3 is 15 residues.

This clonotype has at least ten counts. This chain uses TRBV7-6 with TRBJ1-6; TRBD1 agrees at 8 bases. The CDR3 consists of 15 residues. V was clipped by 0 bases and J by 7 bases; unmatched bases: 2. In germline, CDR1 is SGHVS, CDR2 FNYEAQ. DNA for the CDR3: TGTGCCAGCAGCTTAGCCCGGACAGGGAATTCACCCCTCCACTTT. This gives the protein CASSLARTGNSPLHF.

As for this clonotype: A single base separates this from a much larger clone, so it may be a read error. The V call is TRBV4-1, the J call TRBJ2-1; TRBD1 matches at 12 bases. Germline lookup yields CDR1 MGHRA and CDR2 YSYEKL. This CDR3 contains 16 residues. For the CDR3, the DNA is TGCGCCAGCGGCCAGAGAGGGACAGGGGGCCTCAATGAGCAGTTCTTC. It translates to CASGQRGTGGLNEQFF.

This clonotype was seen once. A junction boundary mismatches the germline segment, possibly from a read error. V is TRBV9 and J is TRBJ1-2; D remains unclear. This CDR3 is built from 12 residues. In germline, CDR1 is SGDLS, CDR2 YYNGEE. The CDR3 is CASSRRSYGYNF. CDR3 in DNA: TGTGCCAGCAGCCGCCGCAGCTATGGCTACAACTTC.

The J gene is TRBJ1-2, the V gene TRBV6-6, with D uncertain. The CDR3 is 13 residues long. Per the germline V gene, CDR1 is MNHNY and CDR2 is SVGAGI (reference sequence). Trimming cost V 1 base and J 2 bases, with 5 bases left between them. The CDR3 nucleotides are TGTGCCAGCAGTTACTTGGAGAACTATGGCTACACCTTC. Translation gives CASSYLENYGYTF.

This clonotype occurred many times. This CDR3 is CASSLQGLATDTQYF. Written as DNA, the CDR3 is TGCGCCAGCAGCCTCCAAGGACTAGCCACAGATACGCAGTATTTT. This chain uses TRBV4-3 with TRBJ2-3, with 8 bases that match TRBD2. The germline gives CDR1 LGHNA, CDR2 YSLEER. With 4 bases clipped from V and 2 bases from J, the junction kept 5 bases outside the gene matches. The CDR3 totals 15 residues.

This clonotype was detected ten times or more. J is TRBJ2-3 and V is TRBV20-1; no clear D gene. From germline, CDR1 is DFQATT and CDR2 SNEGSKA (reference sequence). V gave up 3 bases and J gave up 1 base, with 5 bases separating them. The CDR3 contains 12 residues. The CDR3 is CSASIGTDTQYF. The CDR3 region has the DNA TGCAGTGCTAGTATAGGCACAGATACGCAGTATTTT.

There are many counts of this clonotype. The chain links TRBV20-1 to TRBJ2-5; perhaps TRBD2 as D (6 bases). The germline V gene encodes CDR1 DFQATT and CDR2 SNEGSKA (reference sequence). V lost 6 bases and J lost 9, with 20 bases in between. The CDR3 totals 13 residues. Here the CDR3 reads CSAKWDSPGAQYF. CDR3 coding DNA: TGCAGTGCAAAATGGGACTCCCCCGGGGCCCAGTACTTC.

This clonotype occurred many times. The rearrangement links TRBV10-1 to TRBJ2-7, with TRBD1 as a possible D gene (5 bases). V was shortened by 6 bases and J by 0 bases, with 9 bases between the two germline ends. CDR3 size: 13 residues. Germline assignment: CDR1 WNHNN and CDR2 SYGVQD (reference sequence). CDR3 sequence reads: CASSSDISYEQYF. As DNA, the CDR3 is TGCGCCAGCAGCTCGGACATCTCCTACGAGCAGTACTTC.